This is a list of T cell receptor beta chains from one sample in a study of blood T cells in healthy people across ages. MiXCR, run by TCRdb on the 5' RACE reads, gives a single entry per CDR3 protein. The data contain almost 550,000 distinct CDR3 sequences, about 25% of them singletons. The sample was also linked to a second study, of T cells of mothers and their children.

Input material: blood. These receptors were collected from a boy under 18 in good health. Each CDR3 is given with its conserved first and last residue. D genes are given only for firm matches. Part of the rows lack a size; the others show once, few, many or a class for expanded clones.

TRBJ2-7	few	.	TRBV9	CASSERDRLYEQYF	TGTGCCAGCAGCGAAAGAGACAGGCTCTACGAGCAGTACTTC
TRBJ2-1	.	.	TRBV9	CASSPRSGEQFF	TGTGCCAGCAGCCCCCGTTCAGGCGAGCAGTTCTTC
TRBJ1-1	once	.	TRBV7-9	CASSVRKTEAFF	TGTGCCAGCAGCGTACGGAAGACTGAAGCTTTCTTT
TRBJ2-3	.	TRBD2	TRBV20-1	CSAPRLAGETDTQYF	TGCAGCGCCCCCCGACTAGCGGGGGAGACAGATACGCAGTATTTT
TRBJ2-5	few	.	TRBV2	CASRDVVSGGETQYF	TGTGCCAGCAGGGATGTTGTATCAGGTGGGGAGACCCAGTACTTC
TRBJ2-1	.	.	TRBV27	CASSPSPGNSNEQFF	TGTGCCAGCAGTCCCTCACCGGGGAACTCCAATGAGCAGTTCTTC
TRBJ2-3	few	TRBD2	TRBV20-1	CSAGLGGADTQYF	TGCAGTGCTGGCCTGGGGGGGGCAGATACGCAGTATTTT
TRBJ2-3	.	.	TRBV12-3/TRBV12-4	CASGNTDTQYF	TGTGCCAGCGGTAACACAGATACGCAGTATTTT
TRBJ2-3	.	TRBD2	TRBV9	CASSVLAGGSTDTQYF	TGTGCCAGCAGCGTTCTAGCGGGGGGAAGCACAGATACGCAGTATTTT
TRBJ2-1	few	TRBD2	TRBV24-1	CATSDPGLAGGGDEQFF	TGTGCCACCAGTGATCCGGGACTAGCGGGAGGTGGCGATGAGCAGTTCTTC
TRBJ2-3	few	.	TRBV20-1	CSASRTGGGGDTQYF	TGCAGTGCTAGCCGGACTGGGGGGGGCGGAGATACGCAGTATTTT
TRBJ2-5	.	.	TRBV20-1	CSATQGGETQYF	TGCAGTGCTACTCAGGGCGGTGAGACCCAGTACTTC
TRBJ2-1	.	.	TRBV28	CASRQGGSYNEQFF	TGTGCCAGCAGACAGGGTGGCTCCTACAATGAGCAGTTCTTC
TRBJ2-7	.	.	TRBV12-3/TRBV12-4	CASSLVLGAHEQYF	TGTGCCAGCAGTTTAGTTCTGGGGGCCCACGAGCAGTACTTC
TRBJ1-1	few	.	TRBV9	CASSVESLGIDEAFF	TGTGCCAGCAGCGTAGAAAGTTTGGGGATCGATGAAGCTTTCTTT
TRBJ2-5	few	.	TRBV9	CASSVSGEETQYF	TGTGCCAGCAGCGTGAGCGGAGAAGAGACCCAGTACTTC
TRBJ2-1	once	.	TRBV7-3	CASSLTEVTEQFF	TGTGCCAGCAGCTTAACGGAAGTAACAGAGCAGTTCTTC
TRBJ2-1	.	.	TRBV11-2	CASSGLAKNRNEQFF	TGTGCCAGCAGCGGGCTGGCTAAAAATAGAAATGAGCAGTTCTTC
TRBJ1-2	.	TRBD1	TRBV7-2	CASSGRDSLYGYTF	TGTGCCAGCAGCGGACGGGACAGCCTTTATGGCTACACCTTC
TRBJ1-1	.	.	TRBV27	CASGGGAEAFF	TGTGCCAGCGGAGGCGGCGCTGAAGCTTTCTTT
TRBJ2-1	few	.	TRBV2	CASRDPNRGEQFF	TGTGCCAGCAGGGACCCCAACCGGGGTGAGCAGTTCTTC
TRBJ2-4	few	.	TRBV12-5	CASGLAGAKNIQYF	TGTGCTAGTGGTTTGGCGGGAGCCAAAAACATTCAGTACTTC
TRBJ1-2	.	.	TRBV12-3/TRBV12-4	CASRDPNRWGYTF	TGTGCCAGCAGAGACCCCAACCGCTGGGGCTACACCTTC
TRBJ1-5	.	.	TRBV30	CAWSGGSNQPQHF	TGTGCCTGGAGTGGGGGTAGCAATCAGCCCCAGCATTTT
TRBJ2-1	few	TRBD2	TRBV29-1	CSVGGSGRVNEQFF	TGCAGCGTTGGAGGTAGCGGGAGAGTCAATGAGCAGTTCTTC
TRBJ2-7	few	.	TRBV25-1	CASSEIAAPYEQYF	TGTGCCAGCAGTGAAATAGCGGCCCCCTACGAGCAGTACTTC
TRBJ2-5	.	.	TRBV9	CASSVAWGQETQYF	TGTGCCAGCAGCGTAGCATGGGGGCAAGAGACCCAGTACTTC
TRBJ1-1	few	.	TRBV27	CASSFPGSSITEAFF	TGTGCCAGCAGTTTCCCGGGATCAAGCATCACTGAAGCTTTCTTT
TRBJ1-5	.	TRBD1	TRBV6-6	CASLEAGGGQPQHF	TGTGCCAGCCTGGAGGCAGGGGGCGGTCAGCCCCAGCATTTT
TRBJ2-7	.	TRBD1	TRBV5-1	CASSLDLGGLYEQYF	TGCGCCAGCAGCTTGGATCTAGGGGGCCTCTACGAGCAGTACTTC
TRBJ1-2	.	.	TRBV6-5	CASSYAGAVNYGYTF	TGTGCCAGCAGTTACGCGGGGGCGGTTAACTATGGCTACACCTTC
TRBJ2-3	.	TRBD2	TRBV29-1	CSVEGGFDPIAGGPSTDTQYF	TGCAGCGTTGAAGGGGGCTTCGACCCCATAGCGGGAGGTCCTAGCACAGATACGCAGTATTTT
TRBJ2-1	few	.	TRBV2	CASSELPGPGDEQFF	TGTGCCAGCAGTGAATTACCCGGGCCCGGTGATGAGCAGTTCTTC
TRBJ2-2	.	TRBD1	TRBV14	CASSRPGQGTGELFF	TGTGCCAGCAGCAGACCGGGACAGGGTACCGGGGAGCTGTTTTTT
TRBJ2-1	.	TRBD2	TRBV28	CASSLGLAGERPYNEQFF	TGTGCCAGCAGTCTCGGACTAGCGGGGGAGAGACCCTACAATGAGCAGTTCTTC
TRBJ2-1	.	.	TRBV11-2	CASSLGGAANNEQFF	TGTGCCAGCAGCTTAGGGGGTGCGGCCAACAATGAGCAGTTCTTC
TRBJ1-2	few	.	TRBV12-3/TRBV12-4	CASSPRSTEANYGYTF	TGTGCCAGCAGCCCGAGGTCGACGGAAGCTAACTATGGCTACACCTTC
TRBJ1-1	.	.	TRBV20-1	CSAIRGRGTTLNTEAFF	TGCAGTGCTATTAGAGGTCGTGGTACGACCCTGAACACTGAAGCTTTCTTT
TRBJ1-3	many	.	TRBV2	CASSGRGRSSGNTIYF	TGTGCCAGCAGTGGTAGGGGCAGAAGCTCTGGAAACACCATATATTTT
TRBJ1-2	few	.	TRBV28	CASSLSEFYGYTF	TGTGCCAGCAGTTTATCCGAGTTCTATGGCTACACCTTC
TRBJ2-1	.	TRBD2	TRBV6-2/TRBV6-3	CASSPGTMKFF	TGTGCCAGCAGTCCCGGGACTATGAAGTTCTTC
TRBJ2-2	few	.	TRBV7-3	CASSLNRDTGELFF	TGTGCCAGCAGCTTAAACAGGGACACCGGGGAGCTGTTTTTT
TRBJ2-1	few	TRBD1	TRBV7-9	CASSLGTGGAENEQFF	TGTGCCAGCAGCTTAGGGACAGGGGGCGCAGAGAATGAGCAGTTCTTC
TRBJ1-2	.	TRBD1	TRBV30	CAWSGTGVKFYGYTF	TGTGCCTGGAGTGGGACAGGGGTTAAATTCTATGGCTACACCTTC
TRBJ2-5	.	.	TRBV15	CATSRDPLETQYF	TGTGCCACCAGCAGAGACCCACTGGAGACCCAGTACTTC
TRBJ2-7	few	.	TRBV7-7	CASSPKGQGNSEQYF	TGTGCTAGCAGTCCTAAAGGGCAGGGGAATTCCGAGCAGTACTTC
TRBJ2-7	.	.	TRBV19	CASSASVSYEQYF	TGTGCCAGTAGTGCCTCGGTCTCCTACGAGCAGTACTTC
TRBJ2-5	.	TRBD2	TRBV5-1	CASSLGIAGRETQYF	TGCGCCAGCAGCTTGGGTATAGCGGGACGGGAGACCCAGTACTTC
TRBJ2-1	.	TRBD2	TRBV7-2	CASSLDYGGRYKFF	TGTGCCAGCAGCTTAGATTACGGCGGGAGATACAAGTTCTTC
TRBJ1-1	few	TRBD1	TRBV5-1	CASSLGGQGMNTEAFF	TGCGCCAGCAGCTTGGGAGGACAGGGGATGAACACTGAAGCTTTCTTT
TRBJ2-1	.	TRBD2	TRBV20-1	CSANMLAGVGNEQFF	TGCAGTGCTAACATGTTGGCGGGAGTTGGCAATGAGCAGTTCTTC
TRBJ1-6	.	TRBD1	TRBV6-6	CASSSGQSSYNSPLHF	TGTGCCAGCAGTTCGGGACAGAGCTCCTATAATTCACCCCTCCACTTT
TRBJ1-1	few	TRBD1	TRBV29-1	CSVAGQAVAFF	TGCAGCGTAGCTGGACAGGCCGTAGCTTTCTTT